Below are 18 T cell receptor beta chains sequenced from a single sample in a study of cytomegalovirus exposure and HLA in healthy donors. A multiplex PCR was run with 60 Vbeta primers and 13 Jbeta primers. Clones were read by immunoSEQ multiplex PCR, and TCRdb kept only the in-frame ones, dropping some. In the table there are tens of thousands of clones, about 81% of which are singletons. The sequenced sample consisted of PBMCs. These receptors all stem from a man aged 18 to 29 in good health and CMV-seronegative.

This clone has just one count. The rearrangement joins TRBV15 to TRBJ1-2; 10 positions match TRBD1. Per germline, CDR1 LNHNV and CDR2 YYDKDF (reference sequence). The V segment lost 3 bases and the J segment 6 bases; nucleotides outside the gene matches: 7. This CDR3 has 15 residues. The chain's CDR3 is CATSRTGGLKDGYTF. CDR3 coding DNA: TGTGCCACCAGCAGGACAGGGGGCCTCAAGGATGGCTACACCTTC.

The chain links TRBV5-1 to TRBJ1-6; 7 bases align to TRBD1. The V gene end was trimmed by 3 bases and the J gene end by 5 bases; junction bases not matched to a gene: 8. CDR1 SGHRS and CDR2 YFSETQ come from the germline V gene. This CDR3 contains 16 residues. For the CDR3, the DNA is TGCGCCAGCAGCTGGACGAAGGGGGCGAATAATTCACCCCTCCACTTT. Amino acids: CASSWTKGANNSPLHF.

V usage is TRBV28 and J usage is TRBJ2-7; a weak D match, TRBD2 (6 bases). The V and J ends lost 3 bases and 7 bases respectively, with 16 bases between them. CDR3 length equals 14 residues. Germline CDR1 MDHEN, CDR2 SYDVKM. CDR3 protein: CASSLSTGAGEQYF. The CDR3 region has the DNA TGTGCCAGCAGTTTGTCTACAGGTGCGGGGGAGCAGTACTTC.

The gene calls are TRBV5-6 and TRBJ1-1, with TRBD1 matching 9 bases. The V gene end was trimmed by 4 bases and the J gene end by 6 bases; junction bases not matched to a gene: 10. The CDR3 spans 15 residues. Per the germline V gene, CDR1 is SGHDT and CDR2 is YYEEEE. CDR3 DNA sequence: TGTGCCAGCAGCCCCCGGACAGGGGCGATCTCTGAAGCTTTCTTT. It is translated as CASSPRTGAISEAFF.

This clone occurred once. The CDR3 sequence: CASSLMTGGPGYNEQFF. The CDR3, as DNA: TGTGCCAGCAGCTTAATGACGGGAGGGCCGGGATACAATGAGCAGTTCTTC. V is TRBV7-2 and J is TRBJ2-1; 8 positions match TRBD2. CDR1 is SGHTA and CDR2 is FQGNSA in the germline V gene. The junction had 10 bases not matched to a gene; V was cut back by 2 bases and J by 4 bases. The CDR3 has 17 residues. The full variable domain, completed using reference TRBV7-2 and TRBJ2-1, is GAGVSQSPSNKVTEKGKDVELRCDPISGHTALYWYRQSLGQGLEFLIYFQGNSAPDKSGLPSDRFSAERTGGSVSTLTIQRTQQEDSAVYLCASSLMTGGPGYNEQFFGPGTRLTVL.

The CDR3 protein is CAWSQGTTEAFF. The CDR3 nucleotides read TGTGCCTGGAGCCAGGGGACAACTGAAGCTTTCTTT. The chain links TRBV30 to TRBJ1-1; possibly TRBD1 for D (6 bases). Germline CDR1 and CDR2: GTSNPN and SVGIG (reference sequence). The CDR3 is 12 amino acids. Trimming took 3 bases from V and 5 from J, leaving 10 bases between them.

The gene calls are TRBV28 and TRBJ2-6; tentatively, D is TRBD2 (6 bases). The V and J ends lost 6 bases and 0 bases respectively, with 12 bases between them. Per germline, CDR1 MDHEN and CDR2 SYDVKM. The CDR3 loop spans 16 amino acids. The CDR3 coding sequence is TGTGCCAGCAGGGGGGGACGTCGCTCTGGGGCCAACGTCCTGACTTTC. This codes for CASRGGRRSGANVLTF.

The CDR3 region is CASSLGQGVNQPQHF. CDR3 DNA sequence: TGTGCCAGCAGCTTGGGACAGGGGGTAAATCAGCCCCAGCATTTT. The J gene is TRBJ1-5, the V gene TRBV5-6, with 9 bases aligning to TRBD1. The germline V gene encodes CDR1 SGHDT and CDR2 YYEEEE. V was clipped by 0 bases and J by 4 bases; unmatched bases: 2. This CDR3 is 15 amino acids long.

V and J are TRBV25-1 and TRBJ1-1; 7 bases are shared with TRBD1. The CDR3 length is 15 residues. V dropped 3 bases and J dropped 0; count of bases not matched to a gene: 4. In germline, CDR1 is MGHDK, CDR2 SYGVNS. CDR3 DNA sequence: TGTGCCAGCAGTGACACCGGGACAGTGAACACTGAAGCTTTCTTT. Translation: CASSDTGTVNTEAFF.

The chain's CDR3 is CASSFSGSQYNEQFF. In DNA form, the CDR3 reads TGCGCCAGCAGCTTCAGCGGGAGCCAGTACAATGAGCAGTTCTTC. This chain links TRBV5-1 with TRBJ2-1; 8 bases line up with TRBD2. V gave up 2 bases and J gave up 4 bases; unmatched junction bases: 5. There are 15 residues in the CDR3. Germline V gene sequence: CDR1 SGHRS, CDR2 YFSETQ.

The chain couples TRBV7-2 to TRBJ2-7, with 8 bases matching TRBD1. CDR1 is SGHTA and CDR2 is FQGNSA in the germline V gene. Trimming removed 4 bases from V and 0 bases from J; junction bases left unmatched: 5. The CDR3 length is 15 residues. CDR3 sequence (DNA): TGTGCCAGCAGCTCGCCGGACAGGGACTCCTACGAGCAGTACTTC. Encoded protein: CASSSPDRDSYEQYF.

Only a few counts were recorded for this clone. This chain joins TRBV5-1 and TRBJ2-2, with 9 bases lining up with TRBD1. Germline values: CDR1 SGHRS, CDR2 YFSETQ. The length of the CDR3 is 16 residues. V was pared by 3 bases and J by 1 base, with 4 bases of the junction left unmatched. The CDR3 protein is CASSSGTGMNTGELFF. In DNA form, the CDR3 reads TGCGCCAGCAGCTCCGGGACAGGGATGAACACCGGGGAGCTGTTTTTT.

The chain recombines TRBV7-9 with TRBJ1-4; weak D call: TRBD1 (6 bases). From germline, CDR1 is SEHNR and CDR2 FQNEAQ (reference sequence). The length of the CDR3 is 17 residues. Trimming left V 3 bases short and J 7 bases short, with 21 bases between. This CDR3 is CASSFPNSGENREKLFF. CDR3 in DNA: TGTGCCAGCAGCTTCCCTAACTCAGGGGAAAATCGTGAAAAACTGTTTTTT.

V is TRBV10-1 and J is TRBJ1-1, with 10 bases fitting TRBD1. The V gene's germline CDR1 is WNHNN and CDR2 SYGVQD (reference sequence). The CDR3 has 15 residues. With 6 bases clipped from V and 1 base from J, the junction kept 5 bases outside the gene matches. The DNA of the CDR3 is TGCGCCAGCAGGCCGGGACAGGGGAAGAACACTGAAGCTTTCTTT. This gives the protein CASRPGQGKNTEAFF.

This chain joins TRBV4-2 and TRBJ2-1, with TRBD2 as a possible D gene (6 bases). Germline assignment: CDR1 LGHNA and CDR2 YNFKEQ. The CDR3 length is 16 residues. V dropped 0 bases and J dropped 7 bases, with 16 bases sitting between them. Here the CDR3 reads CASSQEIGGLGNEQFF. CDR3 DNA: TGTGCCAGCAGCCAAGAAATCGGGGGTCTCGGGAATGAGCAGTTCTTC.

In this sample, this clone turned up once. The chain carries TRBV7-2 and TRBJ2-7, with D hard to call. The CDR3 loop spans 11 amino acids. V gave up 5 bases and J gave up 6 bases, with 8 bases separating them. Germline V lookup: CDR1 SGHTA, CDR2 FQGNSA. The CDR3, as DNA: TGTGCCAGCAGCCAATACAGCGAGCAGTACTTC. It is translated as CASSQYSEQYF.

The CDR3 loop reads CATSRAAGRGGEKLFF. CDR3 DNA: TGTGCCACCAGCAGAGCCGCAGGTCGGGGTGGAGAAAAACTGTTTTTT. The chain links TRBV15 to TRBJ1-4; no clear D. Per the germline V gene, CDR1 is LNHNV and CDR2 is YYDKDF (reference sequence). V lost 1 base to trimming and J lost 8 bases, with 17 bases between them. CDR3 length equals 16 residues. The full variable domain, completed using reference TRBV15 and TRBJ1-4, is DAMVIQNPRYQVTQFGKPVTLSCSQTLNHNVMYWYQQKSSQAPKLLFHYYDKDFNNEADTPDNFQSRRPNTSFCFLDIRSPGLGDTAMYLCATSRAAGRGGEKLFFGSGTQLSVL.

The V and J genes are TRBV10-2 and TRBJ1-2, with 10 bases lining up with TRBD1. From germline, CDR1 is WSHSY and CDR2 SAAADI. The CDR3 runs to 15 residues. With V trimmed by 4 bases and J by 4 bases, 6 bases remained unmatched. The CDR3 nucleotides read TGCGCCAGCAGTGGAATGACAGGGGGCCGCTATGGCTACACCTTC. This gives the protein CASSGMTGGRYGYTF.